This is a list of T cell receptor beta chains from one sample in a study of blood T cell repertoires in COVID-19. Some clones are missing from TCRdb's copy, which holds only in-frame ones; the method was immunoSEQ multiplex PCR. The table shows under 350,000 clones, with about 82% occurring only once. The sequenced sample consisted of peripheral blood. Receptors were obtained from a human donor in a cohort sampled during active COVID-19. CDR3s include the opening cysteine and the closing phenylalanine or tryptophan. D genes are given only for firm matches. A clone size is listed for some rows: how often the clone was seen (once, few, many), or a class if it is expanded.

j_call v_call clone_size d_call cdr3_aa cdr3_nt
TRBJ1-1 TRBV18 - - CASSPPGQKNTEAFF TGTGCCAGCTCACCCCCCGGACAGAAGAACACTGAAGCTTTCTTT
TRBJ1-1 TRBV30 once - CAWSATENTEAFF TGTGCCTGGAGTGCGACAGAGAACACTGAAGCTTTCTTT
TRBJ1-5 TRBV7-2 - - CASSFYWGGNQPQHF TGTGCCAGCAGCTTTTATTGGGGGGGCAATCAGCCCCAGCATTTT
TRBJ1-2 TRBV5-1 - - CASPTGNGGYTF TGCGCCAGCCCAACAGGGAATGGAGGCTACACCTTC
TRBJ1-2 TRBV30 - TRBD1 CAWSAGQANYGYTF TGTGCCTGGAGTGCCGGACAGGCTAACTATGGCTACACCTTC
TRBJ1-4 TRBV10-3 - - CAISEIAGQGDEKLFF TGTGCCATCAGTGAGATCGCAGGGCAGGGCGATGAAAAACTGTTTTTT
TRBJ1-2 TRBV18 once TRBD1 CASSPAVGQGTYGYTF TGTGCCAGCTCACCAGCCGTTGGACAGGGAACCTATGGCTACACCTTC
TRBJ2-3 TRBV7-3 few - CASSSYATDTQYF TGTGCCAGCAGCTCCTATGCCACAGATACGCAGTATTTT
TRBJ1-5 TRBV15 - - CATSRRGGLNQPQHF TGTGCCACCAGCAGACGGGGGGGCCTTAATCAGCCCCAGCATTTT
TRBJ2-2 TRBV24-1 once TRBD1 CATRQGAAGELFF TGTGCCACCAGACAGGGGGCGGCCGGGGAGCTGTTTTTT
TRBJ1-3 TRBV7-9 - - CASSQMGTKGGNTIYF TGTGCCAGCAGCCAGATGGGGACAAAGGGTGGAAACACCATATATTTT
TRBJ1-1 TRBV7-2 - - CASSLVWVRGPEAFF TGTGCCAGCAGCTTAGTCTGGGTTCGGGGTCCTGAAGCTTTCTTT
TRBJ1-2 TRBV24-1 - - CATSEPTGIGTYRYTF TGTGCCACCAGTGAGCCAACAGGGATAGGCACCTATCGCTACACCTTC
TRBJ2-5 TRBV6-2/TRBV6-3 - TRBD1 CASSYRQGEGFHEQETQYF TGTGCCAGCAGTTACAGACAGGGGGAAGGATTTCACGAGCAAGAGACCCAGTACTTC
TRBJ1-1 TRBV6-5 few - CASTPGGSGEAFF TGTGCCAGCACCCCCGGGGGGAGTGGTGAAGCTTTCTTT
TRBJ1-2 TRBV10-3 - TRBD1 CAITPGQGSSYGYTF TGTGCCATCACGCCGGGACAGGGTTCTTCTTATGGCTACACCTTC
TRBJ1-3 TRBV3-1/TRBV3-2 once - CASSQSTGGNTIYF TGTGCCAGCAGCCAATCAACAGGGGGAAACACCATATATTTT
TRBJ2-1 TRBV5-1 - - CASSGGYNEQFF TGCGCCAGCAGCGGAGGTTACAATGAGCAGTTCTTC
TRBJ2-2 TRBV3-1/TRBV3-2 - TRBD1 CASSKGTGGNTGELFF TGTGCCAGCAGCAAGGGGACAGGGGGGAACACCGGGGAGCTGTTTTTT
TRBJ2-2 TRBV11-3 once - CASSLVHRDRSGELFF TGTGCCAGCAGCTTAGTCCACAGGGATCGGTCAGGGGAGCTGTTTTTT
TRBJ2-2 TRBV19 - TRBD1 CASTRLGQVNTGELFF TGTGCCAGTACCCGCCTGGGACAGGTGAACACCGGGGAGCTGTTTTTT
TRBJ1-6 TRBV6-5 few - CASSQGLRNSPLHF TGTGCCAGCAGCCAGGGACTGAGAAATTCACCCCTCCACTTT
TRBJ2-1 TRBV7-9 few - CASSLEGLDFLF TGTGCCAGCAGCTTAGAGGGGCTAGATTTCCTCTTC
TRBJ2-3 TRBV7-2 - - CASSFRTDTQYF TGTGCCAGCAGCTTCCGGACAGATACGCAGTATTTT
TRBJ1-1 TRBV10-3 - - CAISEWDSVAFF TGTGCCATCAGTGAGTGGGACTCCGTGGCTTTCTTT
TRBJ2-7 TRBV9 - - CASSVSGRSYEQYF TGTGCCAGCAGCGTAAGCGGTCGCTCCTACGAGCAGTACTTC
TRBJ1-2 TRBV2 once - CASSGHMAPYGYTF TGTGCCAGTTCGGGACATATGGCTCCATATGGCTACACCTTC
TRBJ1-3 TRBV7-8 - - CASSSRGTSGNTIYF TGTGCCAGCAGCTCGAGGGGGACCTCTGGAAACACCATATATTTT
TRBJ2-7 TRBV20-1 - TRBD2 CSASTGGGSYEQYF TGCAGTGCTAGTACCGGGGGGGGCTCCTACGAGCAGTACTTC
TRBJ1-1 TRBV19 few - CASSMATEVAEAFF TGTGCCAGTAGTATGGCCACTGAGGTGGCTGAAGCTTTCTTT
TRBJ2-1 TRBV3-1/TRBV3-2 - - CASSQAPVLREEQFF TGTGCCAGCAGCCAAGCCCCGGTGCTCCGGGAAGAGCAGTTCTTC
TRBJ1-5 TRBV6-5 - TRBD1 CASSYSGTGGQPQHF TGTGCCAGCAGTTACTCGGGGACAGGGGGTCAGCCCCAGCATTTT
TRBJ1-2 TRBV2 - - CASSAGYGYTF TGTGCCAGCAGTGCGGGGTATGGCTACACCTTC
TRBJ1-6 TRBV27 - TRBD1 CASNPTGYNSPLHF TGTGCCAGCAATCCGACAGGGTATAATTCACCCCTCCACTTT
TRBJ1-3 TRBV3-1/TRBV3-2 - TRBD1 CASSQLSRGLGNTIYF TGTGCCAGCAGCCAATTATCCAGGGGGCTTGGAAACACCATATATTTT
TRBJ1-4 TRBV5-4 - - CASSSQANEKLFF TGTGCCAGCAGCTCACAGGCTAATGAAAAACTGTTTTTT
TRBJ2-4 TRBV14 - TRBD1 CASSQYDRAVAIQYF TGTGCCAGCAGCCAATACGACAGGGCGGTCGCCATTCAGTACTTC
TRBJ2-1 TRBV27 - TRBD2 CASSLSGGNEQFF TGTGCCAGCAGTTTATCGGGGGGGAATGAGCAGTTCTTC
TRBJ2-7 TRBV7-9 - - CASSLRISSGQYF TGTGCCAGCAGCTTAAGAATCTCCTCAGGGCAGTACTTC
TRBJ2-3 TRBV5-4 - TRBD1 CASSLPGQGTPDTQYF TGTGCCAGCAGCTTGCCGGGACAGGGGACCCCCGATACGCAGTATTTT
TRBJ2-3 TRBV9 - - CASSVAASSGAISTDTQYF TGTGCCAGCAGCGTCGCGGCTTCGAGCGGAGCGATTAGCACAGATACGCAGTATTTT
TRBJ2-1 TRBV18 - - CASSPPFREQFF TGTGCCAGCTCACCACCGTTCCGTGAGCAGTTCTTC
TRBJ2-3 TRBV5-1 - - CASSASGLGTDTQYF TGCGCCAGCAGCGCGTCCGGACTTGGCACAGATACGCAGTATTTT
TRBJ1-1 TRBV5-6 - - CASRFGGSGVHTEAFF TGTGCCAGCAGATTTGGCGGGTCAGGGGTGCACACTGAAGCTTTCTTT
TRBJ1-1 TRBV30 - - CAWRYTTGTEAFF TGTGCCTGGAGGTATACTACGGGGACTGAAGCTTTCTTT
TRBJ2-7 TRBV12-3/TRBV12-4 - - CASSIGQSYEQYF TGTGCCAGCAGTATTGGACAATCCTACGAGCAGTACTTC
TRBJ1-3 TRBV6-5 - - CASSSDRENTIYF TGTGCCAGCAGTTCCGACCGGGAAAACACCATATATTTT
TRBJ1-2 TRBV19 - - CASTAVGQPYGYTF TGTGCCAGTACCGCCGTTGGACAGCCTTATGGCTACACCTTC
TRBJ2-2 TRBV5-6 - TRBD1 CASSLGLGQGNTGELFF TGTGCCAGCAGCTTGGGTTTGGGACAGGGTAACACCGGGGAGCTGTTTTTT
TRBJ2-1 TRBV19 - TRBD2 CASSWTSGGQDEQFF TGTGCCAGTAGTTGGACTAGCGGGGGTCAGGATGAGCAGTTCTTC
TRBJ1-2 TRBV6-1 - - CASSEGTVIYGYTF TGTGCCAGCAGTGAGGGCACCGTTATCTATGGCTACACCTTC
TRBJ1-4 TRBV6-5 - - CASSPVRATNEKLFF TGTGCCAGCAGTCCCGTCCGGGCAACTAATGAAAAACTGTTTTTT
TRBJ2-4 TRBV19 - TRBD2 CASRSGGTPFGPKNIQYF TGTGCCAGTAGATCGGGGGGGACCCCTTTTGGGCCCAAAAACATTCAGTACTTC
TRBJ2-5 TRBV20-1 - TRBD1 CSASTGQGVRGSETQYF TGCAGTGCTAGTACGGGACAGGGGGTCAGGGGGTCAGAGACCCAGTACTTC
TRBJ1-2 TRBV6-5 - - CASSQYRAGYGYTF TGTGCCAGCAGTCAGTACAGGGCCGGGTATGGCTACACCTTC
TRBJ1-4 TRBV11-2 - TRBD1 CASSLGRGLDEKLFF TGTGCCAGCAGCTTAGGCAGGGGGCTAGATGAAAAACTGTTTTTT
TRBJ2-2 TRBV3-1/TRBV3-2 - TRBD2 CASSHQRTSGEGGELFF TGTGCCAGCAGCCATCAGAGGACTAGCGGGGAGGGCGGGGAGCTGTTTTTT